A single sample is the source of the 9 T cell receptor beta chains below, sequenced in a study of T cells after yellow fever vaccination. Via MiXCR, TCRdb re-called the 5' RACE reads, giving one row per CDR3 protein. The table lists approximately 550,000 distinct CDR3 sequences, roughly a fifth of them singletons. Sequencing was performed on PBMCs, taken 15 days after the yellow fever booster vaccination. Receptors were obtained from a man aged 25-40 years who received the YFV17D yellow fever vaccine.

This clonotype came up a few times. The chain uses TRBV12-3 or TRBV12-4 and TRBJ1-4, with 10 bases that match TRBD1. CDR3 length equals 14 residues. V lost 6 bases to trimming and J lost 7 bases; unmatched junction nucleotides: 5. CDR3 DNA sequence: TGTGCCAGCAGGGTGGACAGGGGGGGTGAAAAACTGTTTTTT. Translation gives CASRVDRGGEKLFF.

There are a few counts of this clonotype. The J gene is TRBJ1-5, the V gene TRBV2; D is uncertain. This CDR3 is built from 14 residues. The germline V and J ends were trimmed by 6 bases and 0 bases, with 9 bases remaining between them. CDR1 is SNHLY, CDR2 FYNNEI, per germline. The CDR3 DNA reads TGTGCCAGCAGCGGCTCGGGTAGCAATCAGCCCCAGCATTTT. It translates to CASSGSGSNQPQHF.

The chain couples TRBV6-1 to TRBJ1-1; D is undetermined. Germline values: CDR1 MNHNS, CDR2 SASEGT. The V gene lost 8 bases and the J gene lost 3 bases, with 19 bases spanning the gap. The CDR3 is 15 residues long. The CDR3 DNA reads as TGTGCCAGCTTGAGACGAGGTAAGAAGGACACTGAAGCTTTCTTT. Translated: CASLRRGKKDTEAFF.

This clonotype has more than one count but fewer than ten. V usage is TRBV15 and J usage is TRBJ2-5; 11 bases match TRBD2. Germline V CDR1 and CDR2: LNHNV, YYDKDF (reference sequence). The CDR3 has 14 residues. With 5 bases clipped from V and 4 bases from J, the junction kept 3 bases outside the gene matches. The CDR3 region is CATSLTSGRETQYF. The DNA of the CDR3 is TGTGCCACCAGCTTAACTAGCGGGAGAGAGACCCAGTACTTC.

This clonotype was recorded a few times. The chain joins TRBV11-2 to TRBJ2-2; a weak D match, TRBD1 (5 bases). V was clipped by 5 bases and J by 3 bases, with 13 bases between them. Germline lookup yields CDR1 SGHAT and CDR2 FQNNGV. CDR3 size: 15 residues. The CDR3 loop reads CASSRGDSYTGELFF. In DNA, the CDR3 is TGTGCCAGCAGCCGAGGAGACAGTTACACCGGGGAGCTGTTTTTT.

V and J are TRBV29-1 and TRBJ2-3; D unclear. This CDR3 is 13 amino acids long. Germline assignment: CDR1 SQVTM and CDR2 ANQGSEA. V was shortened by 3 bases and J by 1 base, with 8 bases between the two germline ends. The CDR3 loop reads CSVDGSGTDTQYF. The CDR3 region has the DNA TGCAGCGTTGATGGCAGCGGCACAGATACGCAGTATTTT.

The V call is TRBV2, the J call TRBJ2-1; 8 bases are shared with TRBD2. The CDR3 runs 17 residues. The germline V gene encodes CDR1 SNHLY and CDR2 FYNNEI. Losses at the gene ends were 4 bases for V and 0 bases for J; bases not matched to a gene: 8. CDR3 in amino acids: CASSGTFSGTSYNEQFF. DNA of the CDR3: TGTGCCAGCAGTGGAACATTTAGCGGGACCTCCTACAATGAGCAGTTCTTC. The full variable domain, in which reference TRBV2 and TRBJ2-1 provide the parts outside the CDR3, is EPEVTQTPSHQVTQMGQEVILRCVPISNHLYFYWYRQILGQKVEFLVSFYNNEISEKSEIFDDQFSVERPDGSNFTLKIRSTKLEDSAMYFCASSGTFSGTSYNEQFFGPGTRLTVL.

This clonotype has just a few counts. The chain recombines TRBV18 with TRBJ2-7, with D unresolved. CDR3 length equals 14 residues. Germline loops: CDR1 KGHSH, CDR2 LQKENI. Between the trimmed V and J ends, which lost 3 bases and 6 bases, there was a span of 15 bases. In DNA form, the CDR3 reads TGTGCCAGCTCACCCGTTTGCAACGGATGCGAGCAGTACTTC. It codes for CASSPVCNGCEQYF.

This clonotype is termed medium-sized. The chain uses TRBV7-2 and TRBJ2-5; 9 nucleotides match TRBD2. The germline CDR1 and CDR2 sequences are SGHTA and FQGNSA. This CDR3 is 16 amino acids long. The V and J ends lost 8 bases and 1 base, in that order; junction bases with no gene match: 11. The CDR3 DNA is TGTGCCAGCGGACGGTTACTAGCGGGCCTCCAAGAGACCCAGTACTTC. Encoded protein: CASGRLLAGLQETQYF.